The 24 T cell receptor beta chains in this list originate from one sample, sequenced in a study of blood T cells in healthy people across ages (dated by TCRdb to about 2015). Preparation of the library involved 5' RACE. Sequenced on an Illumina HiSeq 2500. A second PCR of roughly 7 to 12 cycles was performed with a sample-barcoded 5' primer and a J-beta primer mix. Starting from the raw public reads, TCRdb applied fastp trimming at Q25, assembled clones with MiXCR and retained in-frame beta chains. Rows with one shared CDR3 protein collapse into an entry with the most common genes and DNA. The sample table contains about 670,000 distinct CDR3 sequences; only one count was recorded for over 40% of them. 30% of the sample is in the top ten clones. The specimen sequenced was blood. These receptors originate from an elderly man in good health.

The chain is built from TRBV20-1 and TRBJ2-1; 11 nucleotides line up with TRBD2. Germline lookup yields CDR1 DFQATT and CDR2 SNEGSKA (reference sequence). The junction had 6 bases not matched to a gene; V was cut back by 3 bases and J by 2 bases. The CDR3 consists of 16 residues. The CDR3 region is CSARPFSGRAYNEQFF. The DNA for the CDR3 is TGCAGTGCTAGGCCCTTTAGCGGGAGGGCCTACAATGAGCAGTTCTTC.

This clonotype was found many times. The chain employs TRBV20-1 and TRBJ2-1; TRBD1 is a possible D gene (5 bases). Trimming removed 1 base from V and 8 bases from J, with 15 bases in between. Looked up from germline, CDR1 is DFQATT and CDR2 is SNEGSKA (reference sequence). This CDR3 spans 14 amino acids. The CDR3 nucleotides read TGCAGTGCTAGAGGGGGAAGGGGCAGAGATGAGCAGTTCTTC. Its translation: CSARGGRGRDEQFF.

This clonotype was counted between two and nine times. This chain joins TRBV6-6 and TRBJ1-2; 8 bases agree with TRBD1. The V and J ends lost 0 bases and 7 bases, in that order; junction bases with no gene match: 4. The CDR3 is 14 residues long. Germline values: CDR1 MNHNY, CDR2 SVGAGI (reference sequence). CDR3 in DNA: TGTGCCAGCAGTTACTCTGGCAGGGGGCTTGGCTACACCTTC. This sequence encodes CASSYSGRGLGYTF.

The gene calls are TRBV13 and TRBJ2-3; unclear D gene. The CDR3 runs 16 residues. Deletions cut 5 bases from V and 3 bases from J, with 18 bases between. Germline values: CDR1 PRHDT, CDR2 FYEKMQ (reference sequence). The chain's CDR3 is CASSLLGNRVTDTQYF. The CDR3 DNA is TGTGCCAGCAGCCTCCTTGGCAACCGGGTGACAGATACGCAGTATTTT.

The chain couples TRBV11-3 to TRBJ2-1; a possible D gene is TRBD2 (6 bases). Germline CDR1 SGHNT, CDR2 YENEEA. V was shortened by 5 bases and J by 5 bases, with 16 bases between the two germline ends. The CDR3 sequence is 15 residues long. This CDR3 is CASSPSRGSNNEQFF. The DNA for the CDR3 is TGTGCCAGCAGCCCAAGCCGGGGGTCGAACAATGAGCAGTTCTTC.

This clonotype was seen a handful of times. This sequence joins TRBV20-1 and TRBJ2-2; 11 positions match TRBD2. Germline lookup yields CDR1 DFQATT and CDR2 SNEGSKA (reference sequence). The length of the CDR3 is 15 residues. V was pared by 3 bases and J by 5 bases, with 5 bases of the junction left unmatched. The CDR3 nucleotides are TGCAGTGCTAGTAGCGGGGGGGCAAGAACCGGGGAGCTGTTTTTT. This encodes CSASSGGARTGELFF.

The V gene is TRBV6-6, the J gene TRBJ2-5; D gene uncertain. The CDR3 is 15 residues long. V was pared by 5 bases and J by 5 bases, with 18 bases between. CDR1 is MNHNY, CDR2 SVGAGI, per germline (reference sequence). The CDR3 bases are TGTGCCAGCAGTAGAACCCCGGGTCTCGGGGAGACCCAGTACTTC. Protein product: CASSRTPGLGETQYF.

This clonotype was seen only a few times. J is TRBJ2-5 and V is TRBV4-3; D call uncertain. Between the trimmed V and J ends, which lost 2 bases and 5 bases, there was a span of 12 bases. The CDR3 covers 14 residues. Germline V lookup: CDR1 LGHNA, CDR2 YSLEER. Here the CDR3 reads CASSQSRQRETQYF. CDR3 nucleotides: TGCGCCAGCAGCCAATCTCGACAACGGGAGACCCAGTACTTC.

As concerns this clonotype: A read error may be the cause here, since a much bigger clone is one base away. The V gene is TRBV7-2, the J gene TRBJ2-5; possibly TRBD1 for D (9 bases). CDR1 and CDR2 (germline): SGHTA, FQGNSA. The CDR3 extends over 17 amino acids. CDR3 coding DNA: TGTGCCAGCAGCTTTAGCGGGACAGGGTGGGGGGGAGAGATCCAGTACTTC. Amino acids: CASSFSGTGWGGEIQYF.

The CDR3 here is CSPKGTQETQYF. In nucleotides, the CDR3 is TGCTCCCCGAAAGGGACCCAAGAGACCCAGTACTTC. The chain uses TRBV20-1 and TRBJ2-5; D might be TRBD1 or TRBD2, each matching 5 bases. This CDR3 contains 12 residues. Germline V gives CDR1 DFQATT, CDR2 SNEGSKA (reference sequence).

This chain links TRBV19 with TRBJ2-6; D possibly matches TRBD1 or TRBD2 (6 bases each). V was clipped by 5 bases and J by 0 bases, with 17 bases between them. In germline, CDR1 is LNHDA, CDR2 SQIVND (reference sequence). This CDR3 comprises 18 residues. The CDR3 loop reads CASSLKTGRNSGANVLTF. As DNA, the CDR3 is TGTGCCAGTAGTCTAAAAACAGGGAGGAACTCTGGGGCCAACGTCCTGACTTTC.

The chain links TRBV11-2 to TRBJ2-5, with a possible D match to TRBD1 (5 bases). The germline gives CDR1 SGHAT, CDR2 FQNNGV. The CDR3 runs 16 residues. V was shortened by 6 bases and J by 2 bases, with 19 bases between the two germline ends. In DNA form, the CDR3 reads TGTGCCAGCAGAACTAATATTGGGGCTCCTCAAGAGACCCAGTACTTC. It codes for CASRTNIGAPQETQYF.

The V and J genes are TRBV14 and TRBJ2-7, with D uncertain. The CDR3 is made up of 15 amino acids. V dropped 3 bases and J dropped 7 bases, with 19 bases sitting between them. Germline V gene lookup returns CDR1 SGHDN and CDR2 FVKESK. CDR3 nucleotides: TGTGCCAGCAGCCACTACAGACCCCAATACAATGAGCAGTACTTC. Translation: CASSHYRPQYNEQYF.

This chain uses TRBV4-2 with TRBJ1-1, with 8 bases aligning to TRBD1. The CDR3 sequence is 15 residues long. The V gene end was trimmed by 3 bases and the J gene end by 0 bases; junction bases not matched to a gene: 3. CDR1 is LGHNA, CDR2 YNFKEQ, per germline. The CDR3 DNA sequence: TGTGCCAGCAGCCAGGAGGACAGGGTGAACACTGAAGCTTTCTTT. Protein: CASSQEDRVNTEAFF.

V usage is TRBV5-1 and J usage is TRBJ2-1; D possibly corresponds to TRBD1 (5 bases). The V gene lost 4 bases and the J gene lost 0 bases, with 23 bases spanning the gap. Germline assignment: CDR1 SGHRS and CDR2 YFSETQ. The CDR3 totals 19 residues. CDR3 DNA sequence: TGCGCCAGCAGCCCAACCCCGCAGGGCAGGTCAAGCTCCTACAATGAGCAGTTCTTC. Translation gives CASSPTPQGRSSSYNEQFF.

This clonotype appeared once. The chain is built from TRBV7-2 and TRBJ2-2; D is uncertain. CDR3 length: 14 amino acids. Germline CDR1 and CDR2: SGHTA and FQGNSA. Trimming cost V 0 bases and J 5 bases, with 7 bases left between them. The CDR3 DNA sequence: TGTGCCAGCAGCTTAGCGCTATTTACCGGGGAGCTGTTTTTT. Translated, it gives CASSLALFTGELFF.

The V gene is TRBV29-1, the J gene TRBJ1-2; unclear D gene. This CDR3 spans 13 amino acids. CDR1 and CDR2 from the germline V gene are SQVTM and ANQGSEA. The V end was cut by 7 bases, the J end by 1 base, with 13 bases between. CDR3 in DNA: TGCAGCGCCACTCTGCCGGGTAACTATGGCTACACCTTC. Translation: CSATLPGNYGYTF.

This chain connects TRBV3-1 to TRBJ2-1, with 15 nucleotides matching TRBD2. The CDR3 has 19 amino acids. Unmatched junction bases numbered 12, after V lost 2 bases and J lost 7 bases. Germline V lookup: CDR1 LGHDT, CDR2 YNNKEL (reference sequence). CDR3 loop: CASSQLSWGLAGGGNEQFF. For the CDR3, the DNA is TGTGCCAGCAGCCAATTATCTTGGGGACTAGCGGGGGGAGGGAATGAGCAGTTCTTC.

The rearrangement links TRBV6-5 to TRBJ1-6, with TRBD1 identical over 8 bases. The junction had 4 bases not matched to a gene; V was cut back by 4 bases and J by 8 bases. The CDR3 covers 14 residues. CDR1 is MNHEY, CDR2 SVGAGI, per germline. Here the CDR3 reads CASSSDRGDSPLHF. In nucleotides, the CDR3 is TGTGCCAGCAGTTCCGACAGGGGTGATTCACCCCTCCACTTT.

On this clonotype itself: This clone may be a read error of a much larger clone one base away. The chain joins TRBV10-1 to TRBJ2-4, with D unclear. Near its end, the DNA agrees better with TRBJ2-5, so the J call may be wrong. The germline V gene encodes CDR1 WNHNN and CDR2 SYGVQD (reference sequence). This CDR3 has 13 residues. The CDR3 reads CASSGSRKQTQYF. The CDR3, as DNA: TGCGCCAGCAGTGGGTCGAGAAAACAGACCCAGTACTTC.

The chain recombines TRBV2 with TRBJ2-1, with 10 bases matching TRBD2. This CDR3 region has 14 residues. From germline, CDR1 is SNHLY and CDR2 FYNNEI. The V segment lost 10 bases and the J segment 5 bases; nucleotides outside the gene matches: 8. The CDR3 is CAIPTSGLNNEQFF. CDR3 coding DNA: TGTGCCATCCCGACTAGCGGGCTTAACAATGAGCAGTTCTTC. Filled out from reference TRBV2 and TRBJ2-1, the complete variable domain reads EPEVTQTPSHQVTQMGQEVILRCVPISNHLYFYWYRQILGQKVEFLVSFYNNEISEKSEIFDDQFSVERPDGSNFTLKIRSTKLEDSAMYFCAIPTSGLNNEQFFGPGTRLTVL.

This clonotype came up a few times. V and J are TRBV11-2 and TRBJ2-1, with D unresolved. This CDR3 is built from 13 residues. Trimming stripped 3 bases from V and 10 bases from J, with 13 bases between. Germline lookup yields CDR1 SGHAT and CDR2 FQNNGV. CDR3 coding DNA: TGTGCCAGCAGCTTCGGTTCGCGCGAGGAGCAGTTCTTC. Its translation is CASSFGSREEQFF.

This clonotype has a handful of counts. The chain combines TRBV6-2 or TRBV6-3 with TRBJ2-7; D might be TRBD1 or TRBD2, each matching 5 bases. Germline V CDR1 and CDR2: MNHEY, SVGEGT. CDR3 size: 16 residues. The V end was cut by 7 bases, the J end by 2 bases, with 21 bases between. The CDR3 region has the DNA TGTGCCAGCACCACAACGTCCGGGACGGGGCCCTACGAGCAGTACTTC. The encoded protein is CASTTTSGTGPYEQYF.

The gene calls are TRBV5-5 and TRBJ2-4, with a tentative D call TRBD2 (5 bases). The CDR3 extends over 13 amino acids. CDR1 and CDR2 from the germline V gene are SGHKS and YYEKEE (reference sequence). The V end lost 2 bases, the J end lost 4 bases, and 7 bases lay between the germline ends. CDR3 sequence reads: CASSFRDKNIQYF. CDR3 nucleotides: TGTGCCAGCAGCTTCCGGGATAAAAACATTCAGTACTTC.